Listed here are 13 T cell receptor beta chains from one sample, sequenced in a study of shared clonotypes between healthy human individuals. The assay was immunoSEQ multiplex PCR, and TCRdb's table has in-frame clones only and misses some. Among approximately 2.3 million clones listed, 85% to 95% were seen once. What was sequenced was naive CD4+ T cells from PBMCs. Indicated subset: CD45RA+ positively selected. The receptors were sampled from a man aged 18 to 35 in good health. Some clones in this sample may be carry-over from other donors' samples.

The rearrangement uses TRBV6-6 and TRBJ1-1, with D tentatively TRBD1 (6 bases). V was clipped by 6 bases and J by 3 bases, with 11 bases between them. The CDR3 runs 13 residues. Looked up from germline, CDR1 is MNHNY and CDR2 is SVGAGI (reference sequence). The CDR3 loop reads CASSPDSDTEAFF. The DNA for the CDR3 is TGTGCCAGCAGCCCGGACAGCGACACTGAAGCTTTCTTT.

The chain carries TRBV4-3 and TRBJ2-1; D might be TRBD1 or TRBD2, each matching 5 bases. V dropped 0 bases and J dropped 4 bases, with 16 bases sitting between them. The germline gives CDR1 LGHNA, CDR2 YSLEER. The CDR3 loop spans 17 amino acids. The CDR3 DNA reads as TGCGCCAGCAGCCAAGATAGGGGACGGGGATTATACAATGAGCAGTTCTTC. Translated: CASSQDRGRGLYNEQFF.

The chain joins TRBV10-3 to TRBJ2-1; 12 positions agree with TRBD2. The CDR3 has 15 amino acids. Germline V gene sequence: CDR1 ENHRY, CDR2 SYGVKD. J gave up 7 bases and V 8 bases, and 9 bases lay outside the gene matches. As DNA, the CDR3 is TGTGCCATCCGAGAACTAGCGGGAGGAGGAAATGAGCAGTTCTTC. It specifies CAIRELAGGGNEQFF.

The chain joins TRBV2 to TRBJ2-7; perhaps TRBD1 as D (5 bases). Germline-derived CDR1 and CDR2 are SNHLY and FYNNEI. The CDR3 has 14 amino acids. Trimming left V 11 bases short and J 0 bases short, with 17 bases between. The CDR3 region has the DNA TGTGCCGCCCTGCGGACACCAGTCTCCTACGAGCAGTACTTC. This sequence encodes CAALRTPVSYEQYF.

The chain couples TRBV18 to TRBJ2-7; possibly TRBD1 for D (6 bases). This CDR3 has 13 residues. Trimming took 3 bases from V and 4 from J, leaving 10 bases between them. Germline CDR1 reads KGHSH; CDR2 reads LQKENI. CDR3 coding DNA: TGTGCCAGCTCACCGAGGACAGTTTACGAGCAGTACTTC. It specifies CASSPRTVYEQYF.

The rearrangement links TRBV15 to TRBJ2-1; the D gene could be TRBD1 or TRBD2 (5 bases each). Looked up from germline, CDR1 is LNHNV and CDR2 is YYDKDF (reference sequence). The CDR3 loop spans 13 amino acids. Deletions cut 2 bases from V and 14 bases from J, with 16 bases between. DNA of the CDR3: TGTGCCACCAGCAGACCAGATGGGCTGGGGGAGTTCTTC. It specifies CATSRPDGLGEFF.

This clone was seen just once. CDR3 sequence: CASSSRTGKPYEQYF. CDR3 bases: TGTGCCAGCAGTTCCCGGACAGGTAAACCCTACGAGCAGTACTTC. The chain carries TRBV28 and TRBJ2-7, with 7 bases identical to TRBD1. The germline CDR1 and CDR2 sequences are MDHEN and SYDVKM. The CDR3 runs 15 residues. Trimming at V came to 4 bases and at J to 2 bases, leaving 8 bases not matched to a gene.

Note on this clone: The identical CDR3 is also encoded by other nucleotide sequences in the sample. The chain has TRBV5-4 and TRBJ2-5, with a tentative D call TRBD1 (6 bases). V was cut by 0 bases and J by 5 bases, with 8 bases left in between. There are 13 residues in the CDR3. Germline V gives CDR1 SGHNT, CDR2 YYREEE (reference sequence). DNA of the CDR3: TGTGCCAGCAGCTTGGACAGGGAGGAGACCCAGTACTTC. This encodes CASSLDREETQYF.

This clone was detected only once. The gene calls are TRBV7-2 and TRBJ2-1, with TRBD2 identical over 8 bases. The CDR3 covers 15 residues. The ends lost 6 bases at V and 7 bases at J; junction bases unmatched: 11. Germline CDR1 reads SGHTA; CDR2 reads FQGNSA. The CDR3 DNA is TGTGCCAGCAGGAATGGGCGGGAGGCGGGAAATGAGCAGTTCTTC. This codes for CASRNGREAGNEQFF.

Notes on this clone: At the DNA level, this CDR3 is encoded by other sequences in the same sample as well. This chain joins TRBV28 and TRBJ2-5; no definite D call. Germline V gene data show CDR1 as MDHEN and CDR2 as SYDVKM. V lost 1 base, J lost 1 base, and 7 bases lay in between. The CDR3 length is 14 residues. This CDR3 is CASSLSAAQETQYF. The CDR3 DNA follows: TGTGCCAGCAGTTTATCGGCAGCCCAAGAGACCCAGTACTTC.

The genes are TRBV7-3 and TRBJ2-5; D gene uncertain. The CDR3 is 13 amino acids. Germline V lookup: CDR1 SGHTA, CDR2 FQGTGA. Trimming left V 5 bases short and J 4 bases short, with 11 bases between. In DNA, the CDR3 is TGTGCCAGCAGCCCCGGGTCGGGAGAGACCCAGTACTTC. It translates to CASSPGSGETQYF.

On this clone: Other DNA sequences within the sample encode an identical CDR3. The V gene is TRBV5-1, the J gene TRBJ2-5, with unresolved D. Germline CDR1 reads SGHRS; CDR2 reads YFSETQ. V was pared by 2 bases and J by 2 bases, with 7 bases between. This CDR3 comprises 13 residues. The CDR3, as DNA: TGCGCCAGCAGCTTTATATCTCAAGAGACCCAGTACTTC. Translation gives CASSFISQETQYF.

In this sample, this clone turned up once. The chain combines TRBV7-2 with TRBJ2-4; no firm D call. V was pared by 4 bases and J by 8 bases, with 15 bases between. CDR3 length: 14 residues. Looked up from germline, CDR1 is SGHTA and CDR2 is FQGNSA. DNA of the CDR3: TGTGCCAGCAGCTATAAGGCTCCCCCAGACATTCAGTACTTC. Amino acids: CASSYKAPPDIQYF.